The rows below give T cell receptor beta chains drawn from one sample of a study of blood T cell repertoires in COVID-19. TCRdb's table, derived via immunoSEQ multiplex PCR, lists solely in-frame clones and lacks some. The sample holds some 140,000 clones, about 70% seen once. The sequenced sample was peripheral blood. These receptors originate from a man older than 75 with acute or convalescent COVID-19. Both conserved end residues are part of each CDR3. Fields, in order: D gene, J gene, clone size, V gene, CDR3 protein, CDR3 DNA. D genes are given only for firm matches. Some rows mark clone size as missing; the rest say once, few, many or name a class of expanded clone.

d_call: .
j_call: TRBJ2-7
clone_size: .
v_call: TRBV7-8
cdr3_aa: CASSPSGGSSYEQYF
cdr3_nt: TGTGCCAGCAGCCCCTCCGGCGGTAGCTCCTACGAGCAGTACTTC

d_call: .
j_call: TRBJ2-1
clone_size: .
v_call: TRBV3-1/TRBV3-2
cdr3_aa: CASSQDRIAYNEQFF
cdr3_nt: TGTGCCAGCAGCCAAGATCGAATAGCCTACAATGAGCAGTTCTTC

d_call: .
j_call: TRBJ2-1
clone_size: .
v_call: TRBV16
cdr3_aa: CASSPPGGGEQFF
cdr3_nt: TGTGCCAGCAGCCCTCCAGGGGGAGGTGAGCAGTTCTTC

d_call: TRBD1
j_call: TRBJ2-1
clone_size: .
v_call: TRBV5-6
cdr3_aa: CARSRGQGYNEQFF
cdr3_nt: TGTGCCAGGAGTAGGGGGCAGGGCTACAATGAGCAGTTCTTC

d_call: .
j_call: TRBJ1-4
clone_size: .
v_call: TRBV10-2
cdr3_aa: CASSETESRAKLFF
cdr3_nt: TGCGCCAGCAGTGAGACCGAAAGCCGCGCAAAACTGTTTTTT

d_call: .
j_call: TRBJ2-7
clone_size: .
v_call: TRBV15
cdr3_aa: CATSRGERYEQYF
cdr3_nt: TGTGCCACCAGCCGGGGAGAACGCTACGAGCAGTACTTC

d_call: .
j_call: TRBJ1-6
clone_size: .
v_call: TRBV19
cdr3_aa: CASSPEAATRSSPLHF
cdr3_nt: TGTGCCAGTAGCCCCGAGGCCGCGACGAGGTCTTCACCCCTCCACTTT

d_call: TRBD1
j_call: TRBJ2-5
clone_size: .
v_call: TRBV7-2
cdr3_aa: CASSSYPGQGVAQYF
cdr3_nt: TGTGCCAGCAGCTCCTACCCGGGACAGGGTGTGGCCCAGTACTTC

d_call: .
j_call: TRBJ1-4
clone_size: few
v_call: TRBV5-1
cdr3_aa: CASSFSGDEKLFF
cdr3_nt: TGCGCCAGCAGCTTTTCAGGTGACGAAAAACTGTTTTTT

d_call: TRBD1
j_call: TRBJ2-7
clone_size: .
v_call: TRBV3-1/TRBV3-2
cdr3_aa: CASSQAGGGYEQYF
cdr3_nt: TGTGCCAGCAGCCAAGCAGGGGGCGGCTACGAGCAGTACTTC

d_call: .
j_call: TRBJ1-2
clone_size: .
v_call: TRBV6-5
cdr3_aa: CASTLGLNYGYTF
cdr3_nt: TGTGCCAGCACACTCGGTCTAAACTATGGCTACACCTTC

d_call: .
j_call: TRBJ1-5
clone_size: .
v_call: TRBV7-2
cdr3_aa: CASSFAPGGSNQPQHF
cdr3_nt: TGTGCCAGCAGCTTCGCCCCGGGGGGGAGCAATCAGCCCCAGCATTTT

d_call: TRBD1
j_call: TRBJ1-5
clone_size: .
v_call: TRBV10-1
cdr3_aa: CASNTLRDSLRPQHF
cdr3_nt: TGCGCCAGCAACACTCTCCGGGACAGTCTCCGGCCCCAGCATTTT

d_call: .
j_call: TRBJ2-4
clone_size: .
v_call: TRBV7-9
cdr3_aa: CASSLAAGLIDF
cdr3_nt: TGTGCCAGCAGCTTAGCGGCAGGGCTTATTGACTTC

d_call: .
j_call: TRBJ1-4
clone_size: .
v_call: TRBV11-2
cdr3_aa: CASSFRRGGATNEKLFF
cdr3_nt: TGTGCCAGCAGCTTCCGTAGGGGGGGTGCAACTAATGAAAAACTGTTTTTT

d_call: .
j_call: TRBJ2-5
clone_size: .
v_call: TRBV6-2/TRBV6-3
cdr3_aa: CASSDTGYSEETQYF
cdr3_nt: TGTGCCAGCAGTGATACAGGGTATAGCGAAGAGACCCAGTACTTC

d_call: TRBD2
j_call: TRBJ2-2
clone_size: once
v_call: TRBV9
cdr3_aa: CASSVVASGAGELFF
cdr3_nt: TGTGCCAGCAGCGTAGTGGCTAGCGGGGCCGGGGAGCTGTTTTTT

d_call: TRBD1
j_call: TRBJ2-1
clone_size: .
v_call: TRBV5-4
cdr3_aa: CASSSHRGSYNEQFF
cdr3_nt: TGTGCCAGCAGCTCACACAGGGGGTCCTACAATGAGCAGTTCTTC

d_call: .
j_call: TRBJ2-5
clone_size: .
v_call: TRBV12-3/TRBV12-4
cdr3_aa: CASSPAETQYF
cdr3_nt: TGTGCCAGCAGCCCAGCGGAGACCCAGTACTTC

d_call: TRBD1
j_call: TRBJ2-6
clone_size: once
v_call: TRBV7-3
cdr3_aa: CASSLRGTGTDSGANVLTF
cdr3_nt: TGTGCCAGCAGCTTAAGGGGGACAGGGACCGACTCTGGGGCCAACGTCCTGACTTTC

d_call: .
j_call: TRBJ1-1
clone_size: .
v_call: TRBV29-1
cdr3_aa: CSVFRDHTEAFF
cdr3_nt: TGCAGCGTTTTCAGGGATCACACTGAAGCTTTCTTT

d_call: .
j_call: TRBJ1-3
clone_size: .
v_call: TRBV9
cdr3_aa: CASSVDRNTIYF
cdr3_nt: TGTGCCAGCAGCGTAGACAGGAACACCATATATTTT

d_call: .
j_call: TRBJ2-7
clone_size: .
v_call: TRBV4-1
cdr3_aa: CASSPTREDEQYF
cdr3_nt: TGCGCCAGCAGCCCTACACGAGAGGACGAGCAGTACTTC

d_call: TRBD2
j_call: TRBJ2-1
clone_size: .
v_call: TRBV29-1
cdr3_aa: CSVEGLAGGSYNEQFF
cdr3_nt: TGCAGCGTTGAAGGACTAGCGGGGGGCAGCTACAATGAGCAGTTCTTC

d_call: TRBD2
j_call: TRBJ2-4
clone_size: .
v_call: TRBV14
cdr3_aa: CASSQDVWGGYQYF
cdr3_nt: TGTGCCAGCAGCCAAGACGTGTGGGGAGGGTATCAGTACTTC

d_call: .
j_call: TRBJ1-2
clone_size: many
v_call: TRBV12-3/TRBV12-4
cdr3_aa: CASSLPPRGGYTF
cdr3_nt: TGTGCCAGCAGTTTGCCCCCTCGAGGCGGCTACACCTTC

d_call: TRBD2
j_call: TRBJ2-7
clone_size: .
v_call: TRBV28
cdr3_aa: CASSIGTGRMEQYF
cdr3_nt: TGTGCCAGCAGCATCGGGACCGGGAGGATGGAGCAGTACTTC

d_call: .
j_call: TRBJ2-7
clone_size: .
v_call: TRBV18
cdr3_aa: CASSPGPGSYEQYF
cdr3_nt: TGTGCCAGCTCACCAGGGCCAGGGTCCTACGAGCAGTACTTC

d_call: .
j_call: TRBJ1-1
clone_size: .
v_call: TRBV19
cdr3_aa: CASSIVASTTEAFF
cdr3_nt: TGTGCCAGTAGTATAGTTGCGAGTACCACTGAAGCTTTCTTT

d_call: TRBD1
j_call: TRBJ2-2
clone_size: .
v_call: TRBV19
cdr3_aa: CASSTRTGGGTGELFF
cdr3_nt: TGTGCCAGTAGTACCAGGACAGGCGGCGGCACCGGGGAGCTGTTTTTT

d_call: .
j_call: TRBJ2-2
clone_size: .
v_call: TRBV28
cdr3_aa: CASWGGGFANTGELFF
cdr3_nt: TGTGCCAGTTGGGGAGGCGGTTTTGCGAACACCGGGGAGCTGTTTTTT

d_call: .
j_call: TRBJ1-4
clone_size: .
v_call: TRBV6-6
cdr3_aa: CASVGDRRTNEKLFF
cdr3_nt: TGTGCCAGCGTCGGGGATCGTAGGACTAATGAAAAACTGTTTTTT